A single sample gave rise to the 29 T cell receptor beta chains below, sequenced in a study of glioma-infiltrating T cells after dendritic cell vaccination. Profiling relied on immunoSEQ multiplex PCR, and the TCRdb table lists in-frame clones only, not all of them. In the table there are about 94,000 clones, roughly 80% of which are singletons. Sample time point: after dendritic cell vaccination, including at tumor progression/relapse. Sample: blood, taken after dendritic cell vaccination. These receptors all come from a human donor with glioblastoma.

The genes are TRBV10-3 and TRBJ1-6; 7 bases line up with TRBD1. V was clipped by 0 bases and J by 5 bases; unmatched bases: 1. Germline lookup yields CDR1 ENHRY and CDR2 SYGVKD. This CDR3 has 15 residues. The CDR3: CAISESGQNNSPLHF. Here the CDR3 DNA reads TGTGCCATCAGTGAGTCGGGACAGAATAATTCACCCCTCCACTTT.

This clone was seen more than once but under ten times. This rearrangement joins TRBV10-3 to TRBJ2-5, with 8 bases identical to TRBD1. Trimming removed 6 bases from V and 1 base from J; junction bases left unmatched: 7. This CDR3 region has 15 residues. Germline-derived CDR1 and CDR2 are ENHRY and SYGVKD. The CDR3 here is CAIRGQGAGQETQYF. The CDR3, as DNA: TGTGCCATCAGAGGGCAGGGGGCGGGCCAAGAGACCCAGTACTTC.

The rearrangement links TRBV2 to TRBJ1-5, with D maybe TRBD1 (5 bases). The V gene's germline CDR1 is SNHLY and CDR2 FYNNEI. Trimming removed 7 bases from V and 2 bases from J, with 15 bases in between. The CDR3 contains 15 residues. The CDR3 region has the DNA TGTGCCAGCACTGCAGGGATGTCGGGCAATCAGCCCCAGCATTTT. Amino acids: CASTAGMSGNQPQHF.

This chain connects TRBV7-2 to TRBJ2-3; no clear D gene. Trimming cost V 4 bases and J 6 bases, with 5 bases left between them. Per the germline V gene, CDR1 is SGHTA and CDR2 is FQGNSA. The CDR3 covers 11 residues. CDR3 protein: CASSSFDTQYF. In DNA form, the CDR3 reads TGTGCCAGCAGCTCCTTTGATACGCAGTATTTT.

The J gene is TRBJ2-3, the V gene TRBV5-1; TRBD1 matches at 7 bases. CDR3 length: 15 amino acids. Germline V gene sequence: CDR1 SGHRS, CDR2 YFSETQ. V trimming: 0 bases; J trimming: 3 bases; junction bases outside the gene matches: 4. CDR3 sequence reads: CASSLAGTETDTQYF. The DNA for the CDR3 is TGCGCCAGCAGCTTGGCCGGGACAGAAACAGATACGCAGTATTTT.

The J gene is TRBJ2-5, the V gene TRBV2; 12 bases align to TRBD2. Trimming removed 1 base from V and 7 bases from J; junction bases left unmatched: 7. The CDR3 consists of 16 residues. CDR1 is SNHLY and CDR2 is FYNNEI in the germline V gene. CDR3: CASSEEGVLAGGTQYF. The CDR3 nucleotides are TGTGCCAGCAGTGAAGAAGGGGTACTAGCGGGGGGGACCCAGTACTTC. Full variable domain (remainder filled in from reference TRBV2 and TRBJ2-5): EPEVTQTPSHQVTQMGQEVILRCVPISNHLYFYWYRQILGQKVEFLVSFYNNEISEKSEIFDDQFSVERPDGSNFTLKIRSTKLEDSAMYFCASSEEGVLAGGTQYFGPGTRLLVL.

The J gene is TRBJ2-1, the V gene TRBV28, with 10 nucleotides matching TRBD1. The CDR3 spans 13 residues. Germline lookup yields CDR1 MDHEN and CDR2 SYDVKM. Losses at the gene ends were 8 bases for V and 8 bases for J; bases not matched to a gene: 6. DNA of the CDR3: TGTGCCAGCCGGGACAGGGGTTTGTATGAGCAGTTCTTC. Encoded protein: CASRDRGLYEQFF.

This clone was recorded once. The V and J genes are TRBV30 and TRBJ1-2; the match to TRBD1 covers 7 bases. There are 15 residues in the CDR3. CDR1 and CDR2 from the germline V gene are GTSNPN and SVGIG (reference sequence). V was pared by 0 bases and J by 2 bases, with 6 bases of the junction left unmatched. The CDR3 sequence: CAWSVPTGPNYGYTF. The CDR3 nucleotides read TGTGCCTGGAGTGTCCCGACAGGGCCCAACTATGGCTACACCTTC. The full variable domain, in which reference TRBV30 and TRBJ1-2 provide the parts outside the CDR3, is SQTIHQWPATLVQPVGSPLSLECTVEGTSNPNLYWYRQAAGRGLQLLFYSVGIGQISSEVPQNLSASRPQDRQFILSSKKLLLSDSGFYLCAWSVPTGPNYGYTFGSGTRLTVV.

This chain links TRBV9 with TRBJ2-1; TRBD1 agrees at 8 bases. The CDR3 loop spans 18 amino acids. CDR1 SGDLS and CDR2 YYNGEE come from the germline V gene. With V trimmed by 3 bases and J by 8 bases, 19 bases remained unmatched. The CDR3 loop reads CASSETRLERRGRDEQFF. Written as DNA, the CDR3 is TGTGCCAGCAGCGAAACGCGGCTCGAGCGCAGGGGGCGCGATGAGCAGTTCTTC.

The chain joins TRBV6-5 to TRBJ2-3; no reliable D call. The CDR3 covers 14 residues. The germline gives CDR1 MNHEY, CDR2 SVGAGI. Trimming left V 0 bases short and J 4 bases short, with 8 bases between. CDR3 coding DNA: TGTGCCAGCAGTTACTCCTATTTCGCAGATACGCAGTATTTT. It encodes CASSYSYFADTQYF.

The sample holds one count of this clone. The gene calls are TRBV5-1 and TRBJ2-7, with D perhaps matching TRBD2 (5 bases). Trimming removed 4 bases from V and 2 bases from J, with 13 bases in between. The CDR3 runs to 14 residues. Germline CDR1 is SGHRS and CDR2 is YFSETQ. The CDR3 reads CASSPWEIPYEQYF. CDR3 nucleotide sequence: TGCGCCAGCAGCCCCTGGGAGATTCCCTACGAGCAGTACTTC.

V and J are TRBV19 and TRBJ2-7; the match to TRBD1 covers 9 bases. With 5 bases clipped from V and 2 bases from J, the junction kept 1 base outside the gene matches. CDR1 is LNHDA and CDR2 is SQIVND in the germline V gene (reference sequence). This CDR3 region has 13 residues. CDR3 nucleotide sequence: TGTGCCAGTAGTTGGACAGGGGCCTACGAGCAGTACTTC. This gives the protein CASSWTGAYEQYF.

V gene TRBV28 combines with J gene TRBJ2-5; 11 bases fit TRBD2. This CDR3 comprises 15 residues. Per the germline V gene, CDR1 is MDHEN and CDR2 is SYDVKM. V was clipped by 7 bases and J by 2 bases; unmatched bases: 6. The CDR3 sequence is CASTLAGGKQETQYF. CDR3 DNA: TGTGCCAGCACCCTAGCGGGAGGCAAGCAAGAGACCCAGTACTTC.

The CDR3 spells CASSKRETNTEAFF. CDR3 sequence (DNA): TGTGCCAGTAGTAAGAGGGAGACGAACACTGAAGCTTTCTTT. The rearrangement joins TRBV19 to TRBJ1-1, with D hard to call. V shed 4 bases and J shed 1 base, with 10 bases lying between them. Germline assignment: CDR1 LNHDA and CDR2 SQIVND (reference sequence). This CDR3 has 14 residues.

This chain connects TRBV28 to TRBJ2-2; 10 bases match TRBD2. CDR1 is MDHEN and CDR2 is SYDVKM in the germline V gene. With 2 bases clipped from V and 5 bases from J, the junction kept 2 bases outside the gene matches. The CDR3 consists of 15 residues. The CDR3 sequence: CASSLLAGVTGELFF. Here the CDR3 DNA reads TGTGCCAGCAGTTTACTAGCGGGAGTTACCGGGGAGCTGTTTTTT.

This CDR3 reads CASSLSSGVGYTF. Here the CDR3 DNA reads TGTGCCAGCAGCTTAAGTTCCGGGGTTGGCTACACCTTC. The rearrangement uses TRBV13 and TRBJ1-2, with D hard to call. Germline CDR1 is PRHDT and CDR2 is FYEKMQ (reference sequence). The CDR3 covers 13 residues. Between the trimmed V and J ends, which lost 2 bases and 7 bases, there was a span of 11 bases.

This clone appeared a single time. V is TRBV10-2 and J is TRBJ1-4; TRBD1 matches 7 bases. The length of the CDR3 is 16 residues. After removal of 4 bases from V and 0 bases from J, the junction contained 5 bases not matched to a gene. Germline-derived CDR1 and CDR2 are WSHSY and SAAADI. The CDR3 protein is CASSGTGDATNEKLFF. The CDR3 DNA sequence: TGCGCCAGCAGTGGGACAGGAGATGCAACTAATGAAAAACTGTTTTTT.

V and J are TRBV30 and TRBJ2-2; TRBD1 agrees at 8 bases. Germline V lookup: CDR1 GTSNPN, CDR2 SVGIG (reference sequence). Trimming at V came to 4 bases and at J to 1 base, leaving 8 bases not matched to a gene. This CDR3 comprises 16 residues. CDR3 coding DNA: TGTGCCTGGAAGCCAAGGGGACAGGAGAACACCGGGGAGCTGTTTTTT. Its protein is CAWKPRGQENTGELFF. Using reference TRBV30 and TRBJ2-2 for the parts outside the CDR3, the full variable domain is SQTIHQWPATLVQPVGSPLSLECTVEGTSNPNLYWYRQAAGRGLQLLFYSVGIGQISSEVPQNLSASRPQDRQFILSSKKLLLSDSGFYLCAWKPRGQENTGELFFGEGSRLTVL.

There are a few counts of this clone. V and J are TRBV2 and TRBJ2-7; possible D gene TRBD1, 5 bases. The CDR3 sequence is 16 residues long. V lost 2 bases to trimming and J lost 4 bases, with 18 bases between them. CDR1 and CDR2 (germline): SNHLY, FYNNEI. Here the CDR3 reads CASSELIQGTAYEQYF. The CDR3 region has the DNA TGTGCCAGCAGTGAACTCATTCAGGGCACTGCTTACGAGCAGTACTTC.

This clone was detected once. This chain joins TRBV6-5 and TRBJ2-1; 7 bases are a match to TRBD2. CDR3 size: 14 residues. Looked up from germline, CDR1 is MNHEY and CDR2 is SVGAGI. With V trimmed by 6 bases and J by 4 bases, 6 bases remained unmatched. CDR3 in DNA: TGTGCCAGCAGCCGGGACTACAGTTACAATGAGCAGTTCTTC. It yields the protein CASSRDYSYNEQFF.

V is TRBV2 and J is TRBJ2-2; TRBD2 matches at 13 bases. Germline V CDR1 and CDR2: SNHLY, FYNNEI. The CDR3 is made up of 15 amino acids. The V gene end was trimmed by 6 bases and the J gene end by 6 bases; junction bases not matched to a gene: 4. This CDR3 is CASRRTSGSPGELFF. Written as DNA, the CDR3 is TGTGCCAGCAGGAGGACTAGCGGGAGCCCCGGGGAGCTGTTTTTT.

The V and J genes are TRBV27 and TRBJ1-2; 7 bases match TRBD1. V shed 2 bases and J 5 bases; nucleotides not matched to a gene: 2. Germline CDR1 reads MNHEY; CDR2 reads SMNVEV (reference sequence). This CDR3 region has 13 residues. The CDR3 DNA reads as TGTGCCAGCAGTTTAACAGGGGAATATGGCTACACCTTC. This sequence encodes CASSLTGEYGYTF.

CDR3 nucleotide sequence: TGTGCCAGCTCGCCCGCGCCGGGACACCCGGGTCAGCCCCAGCATTTT. It encodes CASSPAPGHPGQPQHF. The chain is built from TRBV18 and TRBJ1-5; the D gene is possibly TRBD1 (6 bases). Germline-derived CDR1 and CDR2 are KGHSH and LQKENI. The CDR3 extends over 16 amino acids. V lost 6 bases to trimming and J lost 6 bases, with 21 bases between them.

The chain combines TRBV20-1 with TRBJ2-3; unclear D gene. This CDR3 has 10 amino acids. Per the germline V gene, CDR1 is DFQATT and CDR2 is SNEGSKA (reference sequence). Between the trimmed V and J ends, which lost 4 bases and 7 bases, there was a span of 6 bases. CDR3 loop: CSAILNTQYF. Written as DNA, the CDR3 is TGCAGTGCTATCCTAAATACGCAGTATTTT.

The gene calls are TRBV28 and TRBJ2-2; weak D call: TRBD2 (5 bases). V lost 4 bases, J lost 5 bases, and 8 bases lay in between. The V gene's germline CDR1 is MDHEN and CDR2 SYDVKM. This CDR3 has 13 residues. CDR3 sequence (DNA): TGTGCCAGCAGTTGGACTTCGACCGGGGAGCTGTTTTTT. This gives the protein CASSWTSTGELFF.

This chain uses TRBV2 with TRBJ2-7, with D perhaps matching TRBD2 (5 bases). This CDR3 is built from 14 residues. CDR1 is SNHLY, CDR2 FYNNEI, per germline. Trimming shortened V by 6 bases and J by 6 bases, and 18 bases separated the two germline ends. The CDR3, as DNA: TGTGCCAGCAGCCCTGGCCCCGGGCGGGTCGAGCAGTACTTC. This gives the protein CASSPGPGRVEQYF. Filled out from reference TRBV2 and TRBJ2-7, the complete variable domain reads EPEVTQTPSHQVTQMGQEVILRCVPISNHLYFYWYRQILGQKVEFLVSFYNNEISEKSEIFDDQFSVERPDGSNFTLKIRSTKLEDSAMYFCASSPGPGRVEQYFGPGTRLTVT.

There are a few counts of this clone. The chain has TRBV2 and TRBJ1-6, with 8 bases matching TRBD1. This CDR3 has 14 residues. The V gene end was trimmed by 6 bases and the J gene end by 10 bases; junction bases not matched to a gene: 8. The germline V gene has CDR1 SNHLY and CDR2 FYNNEI. CDR3 sequence (DNA): TGTGCCAGCAGCATAGGACAGGGTGACTCACCCCTCCACTTT. This sequence encodes CASSIGQGDSPLHF.

This clone was recorded a few times. The chain couples TRBV19 to TRBJ2-1; 9 nucleotides align to TRBD1. Per the germline V gene, CDR1 is LNHDA and CDR2 is SQIVND (reference sequence). The CDR3 totals 15 residues. J gave up 10 bases and V 6 bases, and 13 bases lay outside the gene matches. As DNA, the CDR3 is TGTGCCAGTAGATCTCCGGGACAGGGCCGAGCGGAGCAGTTCTTC. It yields the protein CASRSPGQGRAEQFF. The full variable domain, rest sourced from reference TRBV19 and TRBJ2-1, is DGGITQSPKYLFRKEGQNVTLSCEQNLNHDAMYWYRQDPGQGLRLIYYSQIVNDFQKGDIAEGYSVSREKKESFPLTVTSAQKNPTAFYLCASRSPGQGRAEQFFGPGTRLTVL.

The V and J genes are TRBV19 and TRBJ2-3; no clear D. The CDR3 consists of 13 residues. In germline, CDR1 is LNHDA, CDR2 SQIVND (reference sequence). V was pared by 5 bases and J by 6 bases, with 12 bases between. CDR3 coding DNA: TGTGCCAGTAGTCTCTCCGTGTCGGATACGCAGTATTTT. It is translated as CASSLSVSDTQYF.